This T cell receptor beta chain was sequenced for a study of blood T cell repertoires in COVID-19. Assay used: immunoSEQ multiplex PCR; TCRdb lists only in-frame clones, some missing. The repertoire has around 230,000 clones, 80% to 90% of them found once; the top ten carry around 2.3%. J lost 3 bases, V lost 0 bases, and 4 bases had no gene match. The germline gives CDR1 WNHNN, CDR2 SYGVQD (reference sequence). The CDR3 sequence is 15 residues long. This receptor was taken from a woman aged 40 to 50 with active or convalescent COVID-19. The sequencing sample was made of peripheral blood. J is TRBJ2-5 and V is TRBV10-1, with 7 bases fitting TRBD2. CDR3 bases: TGCGCCAGCAGTGAGTCGATAGGGAGGGAAGAGACCCAGTACTTC. This translates into CASSESIGREETQYF.